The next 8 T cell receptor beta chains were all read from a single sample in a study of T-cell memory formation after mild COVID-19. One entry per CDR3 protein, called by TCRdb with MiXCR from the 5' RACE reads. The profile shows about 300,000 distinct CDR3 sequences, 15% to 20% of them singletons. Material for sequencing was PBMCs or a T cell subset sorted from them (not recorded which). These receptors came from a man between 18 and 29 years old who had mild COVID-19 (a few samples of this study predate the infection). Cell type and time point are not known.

CDR3 sequence: CASSPDGGSNEQFF. Here the CDR3 DNA reads TGTGCCAGCAGCCCGGACGGGGGCTCCAATGAGCAGTTCTTC. The rearrangement joins TRBV9 to TRBJ2-1, with D perhaps TRBD1 or TRBD2 (6 bases each). The CDR3 sequence is 14 residues long. Germline V gives CDR1 SGDLS, CDR2 YYNGEE. V was clipped by 4 bases and J by 6 bases, with 14 bases between them.

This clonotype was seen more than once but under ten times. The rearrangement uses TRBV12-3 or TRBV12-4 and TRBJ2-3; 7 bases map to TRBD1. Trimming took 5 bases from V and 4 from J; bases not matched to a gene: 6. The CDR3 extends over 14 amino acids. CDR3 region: CASSLPGQSDTQYF. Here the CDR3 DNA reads TGTGCCAGCAGTCTACCGGGACAGTCAGATACGCAGTATTTT.

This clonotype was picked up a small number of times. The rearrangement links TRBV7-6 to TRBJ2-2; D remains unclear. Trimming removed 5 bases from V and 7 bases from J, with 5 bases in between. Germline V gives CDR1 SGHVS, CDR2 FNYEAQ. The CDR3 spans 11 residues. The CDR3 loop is CASSAYGELFF. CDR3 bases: TGTGCCAGCAGCGCCTACGGGGAGCTGTTTTTT. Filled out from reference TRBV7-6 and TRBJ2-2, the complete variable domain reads GAGVSQSPRYKVTKRGQDVALRCDPISGHVSLYWYRQALGQGPEFLTYFNYEAQQDKSGLPNDRFSAERPEGSISTLTIQRTEQRDSAMYRCASSAYGELFFGEGSRLTVL.

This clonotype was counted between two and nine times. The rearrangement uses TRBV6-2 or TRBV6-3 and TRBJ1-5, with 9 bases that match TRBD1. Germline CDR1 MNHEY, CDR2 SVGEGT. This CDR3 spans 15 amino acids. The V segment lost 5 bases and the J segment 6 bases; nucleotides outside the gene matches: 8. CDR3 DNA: TGTGCCAGCAGTACTACGGGACAGGGCCGTCAGCCCCAGCATTTT. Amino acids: CASSTTGQGRQPQHF.

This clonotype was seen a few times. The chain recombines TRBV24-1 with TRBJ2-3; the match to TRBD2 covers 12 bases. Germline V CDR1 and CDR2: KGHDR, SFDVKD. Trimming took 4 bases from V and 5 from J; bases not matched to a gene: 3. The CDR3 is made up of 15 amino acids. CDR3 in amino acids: CATSDQTSGGDTQYF. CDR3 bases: TGTGCCACCAGTGACCAGACTAGCGGGGGAGATACGCAGTATTTT.

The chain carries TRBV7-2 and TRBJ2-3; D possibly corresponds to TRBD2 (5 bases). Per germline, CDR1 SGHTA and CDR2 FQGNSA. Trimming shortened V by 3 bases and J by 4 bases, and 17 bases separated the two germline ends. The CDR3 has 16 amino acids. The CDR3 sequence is CASSFRRGLVADTQYF. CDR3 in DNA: TGTGCCAGCAGCTTCCGGCGCGGACTCGTGGCAGATACGCAGTATTTT.

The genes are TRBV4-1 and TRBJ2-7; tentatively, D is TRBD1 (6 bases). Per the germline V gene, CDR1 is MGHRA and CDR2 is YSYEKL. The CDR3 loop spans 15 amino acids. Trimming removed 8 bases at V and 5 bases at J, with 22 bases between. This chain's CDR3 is CASPSLGTKANEQYV. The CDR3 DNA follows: TGCGCCAGCCCCAGCTTAGGGACAAAAGCGAACGAGCAGTACGTC.

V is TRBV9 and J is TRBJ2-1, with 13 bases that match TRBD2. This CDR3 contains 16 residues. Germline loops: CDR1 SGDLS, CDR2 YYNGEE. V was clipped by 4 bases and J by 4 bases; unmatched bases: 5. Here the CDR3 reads CASSTSGGASYNEQFF. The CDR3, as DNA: TGTGCCAGCAGCACTAGCGGGGGGGCATCTTACAATGAGCAGTTCTTC.